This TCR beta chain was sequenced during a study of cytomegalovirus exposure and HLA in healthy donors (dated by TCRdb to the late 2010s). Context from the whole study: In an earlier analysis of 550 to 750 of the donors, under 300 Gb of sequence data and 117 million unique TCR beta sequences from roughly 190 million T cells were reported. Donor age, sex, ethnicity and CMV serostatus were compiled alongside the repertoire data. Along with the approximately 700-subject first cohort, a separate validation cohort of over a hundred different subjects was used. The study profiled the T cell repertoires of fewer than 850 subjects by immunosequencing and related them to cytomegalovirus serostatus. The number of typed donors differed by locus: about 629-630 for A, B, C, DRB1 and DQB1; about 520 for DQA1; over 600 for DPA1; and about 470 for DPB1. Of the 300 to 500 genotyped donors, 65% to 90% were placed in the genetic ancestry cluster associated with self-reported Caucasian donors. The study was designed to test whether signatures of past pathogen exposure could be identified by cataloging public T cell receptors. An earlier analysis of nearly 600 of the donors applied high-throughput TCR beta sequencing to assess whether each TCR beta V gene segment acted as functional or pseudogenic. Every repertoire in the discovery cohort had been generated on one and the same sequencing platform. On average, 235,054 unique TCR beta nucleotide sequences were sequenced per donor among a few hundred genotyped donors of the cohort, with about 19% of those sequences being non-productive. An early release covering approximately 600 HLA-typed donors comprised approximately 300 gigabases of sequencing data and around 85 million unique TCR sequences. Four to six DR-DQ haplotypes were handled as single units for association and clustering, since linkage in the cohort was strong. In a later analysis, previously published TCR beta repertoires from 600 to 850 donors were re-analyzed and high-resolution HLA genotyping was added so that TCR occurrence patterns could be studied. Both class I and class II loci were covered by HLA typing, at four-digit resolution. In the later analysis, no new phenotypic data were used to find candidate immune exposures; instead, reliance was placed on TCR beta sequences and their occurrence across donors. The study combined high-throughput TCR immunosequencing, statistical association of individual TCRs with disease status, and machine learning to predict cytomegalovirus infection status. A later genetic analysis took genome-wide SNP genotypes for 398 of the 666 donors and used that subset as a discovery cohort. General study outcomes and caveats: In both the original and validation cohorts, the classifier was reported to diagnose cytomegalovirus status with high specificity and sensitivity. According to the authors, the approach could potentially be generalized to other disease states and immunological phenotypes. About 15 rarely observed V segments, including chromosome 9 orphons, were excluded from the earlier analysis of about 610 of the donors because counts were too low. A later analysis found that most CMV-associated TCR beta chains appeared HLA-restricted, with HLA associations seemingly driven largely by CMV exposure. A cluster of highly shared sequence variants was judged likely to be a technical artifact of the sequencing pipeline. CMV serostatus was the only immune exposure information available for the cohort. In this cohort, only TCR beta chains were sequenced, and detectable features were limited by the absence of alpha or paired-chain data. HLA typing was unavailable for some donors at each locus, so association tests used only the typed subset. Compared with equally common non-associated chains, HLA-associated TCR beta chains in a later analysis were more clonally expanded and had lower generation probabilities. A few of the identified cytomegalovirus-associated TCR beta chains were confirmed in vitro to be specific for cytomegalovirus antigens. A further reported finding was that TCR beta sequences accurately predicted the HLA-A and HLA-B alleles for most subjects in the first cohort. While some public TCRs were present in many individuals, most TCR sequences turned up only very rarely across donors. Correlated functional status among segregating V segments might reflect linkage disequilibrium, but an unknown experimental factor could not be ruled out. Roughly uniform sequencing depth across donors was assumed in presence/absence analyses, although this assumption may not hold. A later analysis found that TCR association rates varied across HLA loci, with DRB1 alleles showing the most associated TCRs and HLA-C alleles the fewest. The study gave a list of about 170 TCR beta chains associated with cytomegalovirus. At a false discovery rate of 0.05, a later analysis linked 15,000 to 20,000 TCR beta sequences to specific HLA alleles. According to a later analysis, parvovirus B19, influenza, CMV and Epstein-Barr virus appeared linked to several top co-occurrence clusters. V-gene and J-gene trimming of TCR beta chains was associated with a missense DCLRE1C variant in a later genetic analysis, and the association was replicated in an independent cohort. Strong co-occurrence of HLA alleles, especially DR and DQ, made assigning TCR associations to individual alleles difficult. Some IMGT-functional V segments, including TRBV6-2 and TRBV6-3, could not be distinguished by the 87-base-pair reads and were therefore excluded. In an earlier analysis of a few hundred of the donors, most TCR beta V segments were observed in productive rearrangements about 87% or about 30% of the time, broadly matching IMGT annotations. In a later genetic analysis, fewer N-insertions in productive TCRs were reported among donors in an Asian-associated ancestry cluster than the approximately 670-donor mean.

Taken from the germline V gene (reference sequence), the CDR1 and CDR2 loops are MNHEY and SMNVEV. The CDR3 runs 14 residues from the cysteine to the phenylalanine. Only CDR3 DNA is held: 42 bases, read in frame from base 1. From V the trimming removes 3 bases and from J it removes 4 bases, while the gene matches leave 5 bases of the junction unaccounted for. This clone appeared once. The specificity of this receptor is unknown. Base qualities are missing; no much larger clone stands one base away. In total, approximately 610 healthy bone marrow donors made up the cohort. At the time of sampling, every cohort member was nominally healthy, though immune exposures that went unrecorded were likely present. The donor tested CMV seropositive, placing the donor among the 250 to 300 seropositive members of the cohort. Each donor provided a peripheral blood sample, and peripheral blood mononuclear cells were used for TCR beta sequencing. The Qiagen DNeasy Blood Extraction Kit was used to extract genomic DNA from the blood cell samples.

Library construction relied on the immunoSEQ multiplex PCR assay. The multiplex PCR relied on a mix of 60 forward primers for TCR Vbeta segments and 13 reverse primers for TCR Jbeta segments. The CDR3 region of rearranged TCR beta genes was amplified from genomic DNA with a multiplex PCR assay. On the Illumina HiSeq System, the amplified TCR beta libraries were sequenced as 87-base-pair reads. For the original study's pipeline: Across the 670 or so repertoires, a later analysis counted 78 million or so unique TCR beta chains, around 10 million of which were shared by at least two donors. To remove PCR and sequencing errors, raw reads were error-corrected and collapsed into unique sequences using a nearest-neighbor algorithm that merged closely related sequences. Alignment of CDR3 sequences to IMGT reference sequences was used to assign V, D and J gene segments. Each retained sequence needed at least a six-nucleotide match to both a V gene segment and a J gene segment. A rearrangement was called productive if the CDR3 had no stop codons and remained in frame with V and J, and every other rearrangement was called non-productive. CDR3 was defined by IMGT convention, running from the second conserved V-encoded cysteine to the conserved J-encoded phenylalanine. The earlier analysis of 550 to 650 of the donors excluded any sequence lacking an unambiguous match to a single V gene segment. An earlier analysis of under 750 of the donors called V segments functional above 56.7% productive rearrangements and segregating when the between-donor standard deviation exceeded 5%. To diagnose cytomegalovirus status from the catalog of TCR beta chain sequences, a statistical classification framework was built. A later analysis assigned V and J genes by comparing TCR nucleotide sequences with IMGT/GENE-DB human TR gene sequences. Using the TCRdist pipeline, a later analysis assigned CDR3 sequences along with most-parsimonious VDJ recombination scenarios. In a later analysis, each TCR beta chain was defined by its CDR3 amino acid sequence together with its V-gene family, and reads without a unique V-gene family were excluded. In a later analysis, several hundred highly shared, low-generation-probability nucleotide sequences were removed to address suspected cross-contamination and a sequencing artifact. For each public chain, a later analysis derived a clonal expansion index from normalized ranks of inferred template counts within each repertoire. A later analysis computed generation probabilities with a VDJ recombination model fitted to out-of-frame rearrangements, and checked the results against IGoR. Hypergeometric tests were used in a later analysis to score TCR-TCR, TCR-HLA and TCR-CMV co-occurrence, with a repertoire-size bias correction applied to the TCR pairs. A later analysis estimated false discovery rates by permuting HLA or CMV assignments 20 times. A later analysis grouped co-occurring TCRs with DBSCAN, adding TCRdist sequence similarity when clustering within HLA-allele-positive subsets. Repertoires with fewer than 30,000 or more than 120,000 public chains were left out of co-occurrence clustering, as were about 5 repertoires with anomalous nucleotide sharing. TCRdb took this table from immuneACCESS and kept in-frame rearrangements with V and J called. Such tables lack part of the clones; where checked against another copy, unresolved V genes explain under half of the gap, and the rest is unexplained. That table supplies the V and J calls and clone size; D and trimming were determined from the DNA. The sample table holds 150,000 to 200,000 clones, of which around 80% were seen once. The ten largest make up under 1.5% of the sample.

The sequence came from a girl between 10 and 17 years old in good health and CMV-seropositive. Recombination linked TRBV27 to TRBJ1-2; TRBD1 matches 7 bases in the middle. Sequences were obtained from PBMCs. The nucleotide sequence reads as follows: TGTGCCAGCAGTTTGAAGGGGGCAATCTATGGCTACACCTTC. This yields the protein CASSLKGAIYGYTF.